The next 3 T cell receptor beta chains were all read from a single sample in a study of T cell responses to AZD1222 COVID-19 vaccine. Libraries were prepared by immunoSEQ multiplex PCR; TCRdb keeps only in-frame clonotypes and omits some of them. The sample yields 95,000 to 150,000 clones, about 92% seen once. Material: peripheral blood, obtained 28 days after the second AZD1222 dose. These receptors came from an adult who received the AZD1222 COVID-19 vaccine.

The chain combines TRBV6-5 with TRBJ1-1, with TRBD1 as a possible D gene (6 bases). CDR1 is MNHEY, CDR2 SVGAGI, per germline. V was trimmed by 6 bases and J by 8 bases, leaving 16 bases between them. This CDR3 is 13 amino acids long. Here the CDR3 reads CASSITGLGEAFF. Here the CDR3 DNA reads TGTGCCAGCAGCATCACAGGGCTGGGGGAAGCTTTCTTT.

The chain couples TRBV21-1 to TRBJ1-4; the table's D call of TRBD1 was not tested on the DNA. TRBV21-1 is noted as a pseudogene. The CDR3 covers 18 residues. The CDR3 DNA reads TGTGCCAGCAGCCCCTACCGGGGACAGGGAGGCCCCTCGCTGGAACTGTTTTTT. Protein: CASSPYRGQGGPSLELFF.

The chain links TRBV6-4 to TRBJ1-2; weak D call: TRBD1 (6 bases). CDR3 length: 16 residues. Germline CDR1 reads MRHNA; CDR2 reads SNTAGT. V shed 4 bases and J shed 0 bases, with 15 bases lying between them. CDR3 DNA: TGTGCCAGCAGTGCCCAGCCGGGGGCAGCTAACTATGGCTACACCTTC. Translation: CASSAQPGAANYGYTF.